A selection of T cell receptor beta chains follows, all from one sample in a study of blood T cell repertoires in COVID-19. Sequencing used immunoSEQ multiplex PCR; TCRdb keeps in-frame clones, though not all of them. The repertoire holds roughly 150,000 clones, 80% to 90% seen once, with about 2.9% in the top ten. The sample was peripheral blood. All receptors come from a man aged 60 to 69 with active or convalescent COVID-19. Each CDR3 is given with its conserved first and last residue.

j_call: TRBJ2-5
v_call: TRBV7-3
cdr3_aa: CASSLEPLAEETQYF

j_call: TRBJ2-2
v_call: TRBV4-3
cdr3_aa: CASSRGTSGRNTGELFF

j_call: TRBJ2-1
v_call: TRBV5-1
cdr3_aa: CASRQGGASLHEQFF

j_call: TRBJ1-2
v_call: TRBV29-1
cdr3_aa: CSVDPADTNYGYTF

j_call: TRBJ1-2
v_call: TRBV7-9
cdr3_aa: CASSLSGGGVGYTF

j_call: TRBJ1-2
v_call: TRBV4-2
cdr3_aa: CASSQGRELYTF

j_call: TRBJ1-4
v_call: TRBV2
cdr3_aa: CASLGADEKLFF

j_call: TRBJ2-7
v_call: TRBV5-1
cdr3_aa: CASSVGQAYEQYF

j_call: TRBJ2-7
v_call: TRBV2
cdr3_aa: CASSEGLAGAEQYF

j_call: TRBJ1-5
v_call: TRBV6-5
cdr3_aa: CASSYSGGADQPQHF

j_call: TRBJ2-2
v_call: TRBV10-3
cdr3_aa: CAISESSTGELFF

j_call: TRBJ1-2
v_call: TRBV30
cdr3_aa: CAWAGTRNYGYTF

j_call: TRBJ2-2
v_call: TRBV7-3
cdr3_aa: CASTSYGTGELFF

j_call: TRBJ1-6
v_call: TRBV4-3
cdr3_aa: CASSQDNRVEGSPLHF

j_call: TRBJ1-1
v_call: TRBV7-2
cdr3_aa: CASSWIKRQNTEAFF

j_call: TRBJ2-3
v_call: TRBV5-6
cdr3_aa: CASSWRVPGPDTQYF

j_call: TRBJ1-5
v_call: TRBV4-2
cdr3_aa: CASSRQGNNQPQHF

j_call: TRBJ1-6
v_call: TRBV11-2
cdr3_aa: CASSLAGAANSPLHF

j_call: TRBJ1-5
v_call: TRBV21-1
cdr3_aa: CASSPNRRNQPQHF